This T cell receptor beta chain was profiled in a study of vaccination and CD4 T cells after COVID-19. Study-level background: Spike peptides, overlapping and drawn from SARS-CoV-2, HCoV-NL63, HCoV-OC43 and HCoV-229E, were used to stimulate cells.

An Oncomine TCR Beta short-read assay was used to sequence the DNA from cultured CD4+ T cells. From the PCR reads, TCRdb called clonotypes with MiXCR, one entry per CDR3 protein. The sample holds just under 8,500 distinct CDR3 sequences; about 59% are singletons and the top ten take about 20%. The V gene end was trimmed by 6 bases and the J gene end by 1 base; junction bases not matched to a gene: 11. The CDR3 runs 15 residues. Germline V gene sequence: CDR1 DFQATT, CDR2 SNEGSKA (reference sequence). Regarding treatment: approximately 9-day PBMC culture with coronavirus spike peptide pools or control peptides (ViraFEST assay). TCRs were sequenced by ViraFEST after antigen-specific T cells had been expanded with peptide pools. Cell culture was performed with roughly 1.8 million PBMCs per well in the presence of about 11 IU/ml IL-2 and about 9.4 ug/ml peptide pools. This clonotype was seen only a few times. Its specificity is not known.

What was sequenced was CD4+ T cells from blood, cultured in vitro. This sequence was found in a human donor who had recovered from COVID-19. V usage is TRBV20-1 and J usage is TRBJ1-1; 7 positions match TRBD1. The CDR3, as DNA: TGCAGTGCCCATAGAGGGGGCCGGTCGAACACTGAAGCTTTCTTT. Translating it yields CSAHRGGRSNTEAFF.